This record looks at one TCR beta chain sequence and its context. Its antigen remains unidentified. No much larger clone exists at a distance of one base, and base qualities are not known. The time point tag for this specimen amounts to: baseline before first vaccination. Samples from vaccinated people were obtained from the UK trials COV001 and COV002, which included a single-blind randomized controlled phase 2/3 trial of AZD1222 (ChAdOx1 nCoV-19) in healthy adults. For TCRbeta chain sequencing, PBMC samples from trial participants were taken at day 0 and at day 28 after the second dose. The entry originates in a study of T cell responses to AZD1222 COVID-19 vaccine (dated by TCRdb to the early 2020s). In the study overall: AZD1222 recipients whose second dose came at about 4 weeks and those whose second dose came at about 12 weeks were combined into one group, since spike-specific TCR depth and breadth did not differ between the two schedules. A total of around 240 trial participants underwent TCR sequencing, of whom roughly 210 received two doses of AZD1222 and 26 received two doses of the MenACWY control vaccine. Trial participants were enrolled into age subgroups of 18-55, 56-69 and 70-plus years, which contained about 150, 28 and 57 TCR-sequenced participants, respectively.

The CDR3 regions of human TCRbeta chains were analyzed by immunosequencing. The authors' pipeline ran thus. Repertoire TCRs were matched against a reference library of SARS-CoV-2-specific TCRs generated with the MIRA antigen-specificity platform. Breadth was defined as the fraction of unique TCRs that were SARS-CoV-2-associated, and depth was defined as the fraction of total T cells that were SARS-CoV-2-associated. Using the MIRA data, each spike-specific TCR was mapped to the spike region that the TCR reacts to and placed in a CD4 or CD8 class. Log10-transformed breadth and depth values were compared by one-way ANOVA with Sidak's multiple comparisons tests. TCRdb carries this immuneACCESS record with in-frame sequences only. Its versions omit some clonotypes, under half of them owing to an unresolved V gene in the studies checked, with the rest unexplained. That table furnishes V, J and clone size, whereas the DNA furnished D and trimming. This sample gives 120,000 or so clones in total; over 70% of them show up just once. The ten most abundant clones make up under 7% of the sample.

The cysteine opens and the phenylalanine closes a CDR3 of 14 amino acids. Just the 42-base CDR3 DNA is kept, in frame starting at base 1. V ends up 4 bases short and J 0 bases short, with an unmatched junction base count of 3. CDR1 SGHRS and CDR2 YFSETQ are derived from the germline V gene. Study-level results and caveats: Most participants were white British and females outnumbered males, and the authors suggested that clonal diversity may have been underestimated. Epitopes outside the regions mutated in the B.1.351 and B.1.1.7 variants were reportedly recognized by nearly half of the unique spike-specific TCRs. In the small 56-69-year group, the increase in depth fell short of significance, most likely because of low power. Conclusions about previously exposed vaccinees were limited because only six AZD1222 recipients were SARS-CoV-2 seropositive at baseline. No day 14 peak-response samples were available, so repertoires were characterized only after the peak T cell response. Vaccine-associated CD4 TCRs spanned the whole spike protein, with dominant responses in regions 160-218 and 743-854. After two AZD1222 doses, spike-specific TCR breadth and depth were significantly higher than at day 0 and than in MenACWY recipients.

The V and J genes are TRBV5-1 and TRBJ1-1; TRBD1 fits 7 bases in the junction. The specimen comprised peripheral blood, sampled on day 0 of AZD1222 vaccination. This clonotype was sampled from an adult in good health. The DNA reads TGCGCCAGCAGCCGGGACAGATTGAACACTGAAGCTTTCTTT. It translates to CASSRDRLNTEAFF.